Each of the 15 T cell receptor beta chains below was sequenced from the same sample in a study of CD8 T cells in ankylosing spondylitis. MiXCR, applied by TCRdb to the 5' RACE reads, yields one record per CDR3 protein. The table lists under 400,000 distinct CDR3 sequences, about 9.9% of them singletons, with roughly 9.2% in the top ten. The sample comprised blood, either unsorted or a sorted T cell fraction (not recorded which). These receptors were taken from a female donor with ankylosing spondylitis or in good health (not recorded which).

This clonotype was detected a few times. The gene calls are TRBV28 and TRBJ1-1; D possibly corresponds to TRBD1 (6 bases). The V gene lost 3 bases and the J gene lost 1 base, with 9 bases spanning the gap. This CDR3 is built from 14 residues. CDR1 and CDR2 (germline): MDHEN, SYDVKM. The CDR3 loop is CASSFGGANTEAFF. CDR3 in DNA: TGTGCCAGCAGTTTTGGGGGGGCGAACACTGAAGCTTTCTTT.

This clonotype came up many times. The rearrangement links TRBV20-1 to TRBJ1-5, with D unresolved. V shed 3 bases and J shed 3 bases, with 6 bases lying between them. In germline, CDR1 is DFQATT, CDR2 SNEGSKA (reference sequence). The CDR3 is 12 amino acids. The CDR3 sequence is CSASYLNQPQHF. DNA of the CDR3: TGCAGTGCTAGTTACCTCAATCAGCCCCAGCATTTT.

This clonotype has a count of ten or more. The gene calls are TRBV7-2 and TRBJ2-3; 13 bases agree with TRBD2. The junction had 3 bases not matched to a gene; V was cut back by 5 bases and J by 4 bases. The CDR3 is 15 residues long. Germline CDR1 and CDR2: SGHTA and FQGNSA. The CDR3 sequence: CASSPGLAGADTQYF. As DNA, the CDR3 is TGTGCCAGCAGCCCTGGACTAGCGGGGGCAGATACGCAGTATTTT.

In its sample, this clonotype was seen many times. The gene calls are TRBV4-1 and TRBJ1-6, with TRBD1 matching over 7 bases. This CDR3 spans 16 amino acids. In germline, CDR1 is MGHRA, CDR2 YSYEKL. Losses at the gene ends were 3 bases for V and 7 bases for J; bases not matched to a gene: 9. Here the CDR3 reads CASSHPGTEANSPLHF. CDR3 in DNA: TGCGCCAGCAGCCACCCGGGGACAGAAGCGAATTCACCCCTCCACTTT.

Only a few counts were recorded for this clonotype. This chain joins TRBV5-1 and TRBJ2-7; a possible D gene is TRBD1 (6 bases). The CDR3 length is 13 residues. V lost 4 bases to trimming and J lost 4 bases, with 12 bases between them. Per germline, CDR1 SGHRS and CDR2 YFSETQ. The CDR3 loop is CASSGQSPYEQYF. The CDR3, as DNA: TGCGCCAGCAGCGGACAGAGCCCATACGAGCAGTACTTC.

On this clonotype itself: One base away lies a much larger clone, so this may be a sequencing read error. The genes are TRBV6-2 or TRBV6-3 and TRBJ2-7, with D uncertain. The CDR3 totals 11 residues. Germline CDR1 is MNHEY and CDR2 is SVGEGT. CDR3 residues: CASRNLYEQSF. The CDR3 DNA reads as TGTGCCAGCAGGAATCTCTACGAGCAGTCCTTC.

This clonotype showed up just a few times. V usage is TRBV5-6 and J usage is TRBJ2-5, with D unclear. Germline V gives CDR1 SGHDT, CDR2 YYEEEE. The V end was cut by 0 bases, the J end by 2 bases, with 11 bases between. The CDR3 length is 15 residues. The CDR3 DNA follows: TGTGCCAGCAGCTTGGCCGGGTTGCAGCAAGAGACCCAGTACTTC. Its protein product is CASSLAGLQQETQYF. Full variable domain (remainder filled in from reference TRBV5-6 and TRBJ2-5): DAGVTQSPTHLIKTRGQQVTLRCSPKSGHDTVSWYQQALGQGPQFIFQYYEEEERQRGNFPDRFSGHQFPNYSSELNVNALLLGDSALYLCASSLAGLQQETQYFGPGTRLLVL.

This clonotype was found a few times. J is TRBJ1-4 and V is TRBV20-1; a possible D gene is TRBD1 (6 bases). The CDR3 totals 13 residues. Germline V gives CDR1 DFQATT, CDR2 SNEGSKA (reference sequence). The V end was cut by 3 bases, the J end by 8 bases, with 13 bases between. The CDR3 is CSASLQGGEKLFF. CDR3 DNA sequence: TGCAGTGCTAGTTTACAGGGAGGGGAAAAACTGTTTTTT.

This clonotype was counted ten times or more. This chain connects TRBV28 to TRBJ2-3, with D possibly matching TRBD1 (6 bases). This CDR3 is 14 amino acids long. Between the trimmed V and J ends, which lost 10 bases and 3 bases, there was a span of 17 bases. From germline, CDR1 is MDHEN and CDR2 SYDVKM. The CDR3 spells CATSGALRTDTQYF. CDR3 coding DNA: TGTGCCACCTCAGGGGCGTTGAGAACAGATACGCAGTATTTT. The full variable domain, with the rest looked up from reference TRBV28 and TRBJ2-3, is DVKVTQSSRYLVKRTGEKVFLECVQDMDHENMFWYRQDPGLGLRLIYFSYDVKMKEKGDIPEGYSVSREKKERFSLILESASTNQTSMYLCATSGALRTDTQYFGPGTRLTVL.

The chain recombines TRBV7-2 with TRBJ2-3; D is unclear. In germline, CDR1 is SGHTA, CDR2 FQGNSA. V dropped 7 bases and J dropped 2 bases, with 10 bases sitting between them. There are 13 residues in the CDR3. CDR3 region: CASTAAFTDTQYF. DNA of the CDR3: TGTGCCAGCACCGCCGCATTCACAGATACGCAGTATTTT.

This rearrangement joins TRBV5-1 to TRBJ2-3, with a possible D match to TRBD2 (6 bases). This CDR3 comprises 16 residues. Trimming left V 4 bases short and J 0 bases short, with 15 bases between. Per germline, CDR1 SGHRS and CDR2 YFSETQ. This CDR3 reads CASSPGGPQSTDTQYF. The CDR3 nucleotides read TGCGCCAGCAGCCCTGGAGGGCCACAAAGCACAGATACGCAGTATTTT.

This clonotype has a handful of counts. The CDR3 here is CASSLSTDEKLFF. In DNA, the CDR3 is TGTGCCAGCAGCTTATCGACAGACGAAAAACTGTTTTTT. The chain joins TRBV11-2 to TRBJ1-4, with D tentatively TRBD1 (5 bases). CDR3 length: 13 amino acids. V was cut by 2 bases and J by 8 bases, with 9 bases left in between. The germline gives CDR1 SGHAT, CDR2 FQNNGV.

This clonotype showed up just a few times. The chain employs TRBV30 and TRBJ1-1, with D unclear. From germline, CDR1 is GTSNPN and CDR2 SVGIG (reference sequence). Between the trimmed V and J ends, which lost 0 bases and 1 base, there was a span of 6 bases. This CDR3 spans 13 amino acids. The CDR3 loop reads CAWSVPGNTEAFF. The CDR3 nucleotides are TGTGCCTGGAGTGTACCGGGGAACACTGAAGCTTTCTTT.

This clonotype was counted at least ten times. The rearrangement uses TRBV12-3 or TRBV12-4 and TRBJ1-1; D remains unclear. The CDR3 is 14 residues long. V was clipped by 7 bases and J by 3 bases, with 15 bases between them. The CDR3 is CASTSRAYDTEAFF. The CDR3 DNA reads TGTGCCAGCACTTCTCGGGCCTATGACACTGAAGCTTTCTTT.

This clonotype was observed many times. The CDR3 sequence: CSASSIAPQHF. The CDR3 coding sequence is TGCAGTGCTAGCTCCATAGCGCCCCAGCATTTT. The J gene is TRBJ1-5, the V gene TRBV20-1; D is undetermined. This CDR3 region has 11 residues. From germline, CDR1 is DFQATT and CDR2 SNEGSKA (reference sequence). The ends were cut back, 3 bases at V and 9 bases at J, with 9 bases in the middle.